The table lists the clone carrying this TCR beta chain with a few counts. The record originates from a study of T-cell memory formation after mild COVID-19. TCRdb re-called the 5' RACE reads through MiXCR, storing one row per CDR3 protein. Of fewer than 400,000 distinct CDR3 sequences in the sample, about 15% were seen once. Trimming pared 0 bases from V and 5 bases from J, leaving 19 bases between. The germline CDR1 and CDR2 sequences are LGHDT and YNNKEL (reference sequence). This CDR3 is built from 17 residues. Sequencing input: PBMCs or a T cell subset sorted from them (not recorded which). The chain recombines TRBV3-1 with TRBJ2-5, with D tentatively TRBD2 (6 bases). The sequence was collected from a young man who had mild COVID-19 (a few samples of this study predate the infection). Cell type and time point are not known. CDR3 in amino acids: CASSQDGGIDPWETQYF. Written as DNA, the CDR3 is TGTGCCAGCAGCCAAGATGGGGGGATAGATCCGTGGGAGACCCAGTACTTC.